Following are 7 T cell receptor beta chains from one sample sequenced in a study of shared clonotypes between healthy human individuals (dated by TCRdb to the early 2020s). The library was produced with the immunoSEQ multiplex PCR assay. TCRdb holds this immuneACCESS table with in-frame rearrangements only. Some clones are missing; in checked studies, unresolved V genes explain under half, and the rest has no known cause. Here the sample has about 2.4 million clones; roughly nine tenths occur a single time. In total, the top ten clones hold around 0.14% of the sample. Sequencing was performed on naive CD4+ T cells sorted from blood. The cell subset or site label corresponds to: CD45RA+ positively selected. Receptors originate from a man between 18 and 29 years old in good health.

This chain connects TRBV25-1 to TRBJ2-1; 7 bases are shared with TRBD2. The junction had 15 bases not matched to a gene; V was cut back by 5 bases and J by 5 bases. The CDR3 sequence is 17 residues long. Germline V gene sequence: CDR1 MGHDK, CDR2 SYGVNS. In DNA, the CDR3 is TGTGCCAGCAGTCCTGCGGGGCGGGAGTTTATCGACAATGAGCAGTTCTTC. Translated: CASSPAGREFIDNEQFF.

The chain is built from TRBV5-6 and TRBJ1-1; TRBD1 might be the D (5 bases). Germline lookup yields CDR1 SGHDT and CDR2 YYEEEE. V was pared by 1 base and J by 4 bases, with 14 bases between. The CDR3 totals 15 residues. DNA of the CDR3: TGTGCCAGCAGCTTGCGGGTTAGCGGGGCCACTGAAGCTTTCTTT. Its translation: CASSLRVSGATEAFF.

The J gene is TRBJ2-7, the V gene TRBV6-9; D not resolved. Trimming removed 2 bases at V and 1 base at J, with 9 bases between. The germline gives CDR1 MNHGY, CDR2 SVAAGI. CDR3 size: 14 residues. CDR3 in DNA: TGTGCCAGCAGTTATCAAAGGGAATCCTACGAGCAGTACTTC. This sequence encodes CASSYQRESYEQYF.

This chain links TRBV25-1 with TRBJ1-6; D is ambiguous. The CDR3 covers 12 residues. V was shortened by 3 bases and J by 10 bases, with 7 bases between the two germline ends. The germline V gene encodes CDR1 MGHDK and CDR2 SYGVNS. In DNA form, the CDR3 reads TGTGCCAGCAGTGATCGCGTGTCACCCCTCCACTTT. Translation gives CASSDRVSPLHF.

CDR3 region: CASSSRSVSGMNTGELFF. The CDR3 DNA reads as TGTGCCAGCAGCTCTCGGTCCGTTAGCGGGATGAACACCGGGGAGCTGTTTTTT. The V gene is TRBV7-2, the J gene TRBJ2-2, with 8 bases aligning to TRBD2. Germline V gene lookup returns CDR1 SGHTA and CDR2 FQGNSA. CDR3 length: 18 amino acids. Trimming removed 4 bases from V and 1 base from J; junction bases left unmatched: 11.

This clone has just one count. This chain connects TRBV18 to TRBJ2-7, with TRBD1 matching 7 bases. Losses at the gene ends were 3 bases for V and 5 bases for J; bases not matched to a gene: 7. Germline V gene lookup returns CDR1 KGHSH and CDR2 LQKENI. This CDR3 region has 14 residues. The CDR3 DNA sequence: TGTGCCAGCTCACCCCAGACAGGGCGGGACGAGCAGTACTTC. Translated, it gives CASSPQTGRDEQYF.

The V call is TRBV4-1, the J call TRBJ2-2, with 11 bases aligning to TRBD1. CDR1 and CDR2 (germline): MGHRA, YSYEKL. The CDR3 contains 14 residues. Losses at the gene ends were 4 bases for V and 6 bases for J; bases not matched to a gene: 1. CDR3 nucleotides: TGCGCCAGCAGCCGGGACAGGGGGTCCGGGGAGCTGTTTTTT. Residues: CASSRDRGSGELFF.